These T cell receptor beta chains were read from a single sample in a study of blood T cell repertoires in COVID-19. Using immunoSEQ multiplex PCR, the repertoire was profiled, and TCRdb retains in-frame clones only, with some absent. The sample holds fewer than 120,000 clones, 76% seen once. Input material: peripheral blood. The receptors come from an elderly woman with acute or convalescent COVID-19. Both conserved end residues are trimmed from each CDR3. A D gene is named only where the DNA matches it firmly.

TRBD1	TRBV5-4	TRBJ2-5	ASSVDRGRETQY
NA	TRBV11-2	TRBJ2-7	ASSLTQGSQYEQY
TRBD1	TRBV2	TRBJ1-4	ASSGISGTDNEKLF
TRBD2	TRBV18	TRBJ2-1	ASSRLAGFEQF
TRBD2	TRBV28	TRBJ2-1	ASSLPAGTRWF
TRBD1	TRBV4-2	TRBJ2-3	ASSQYFGQGKIDTQY
NA	TRBV19	TRBJ1-6	ASNLHGSSYNSPLH
TRBD1	TRBV2	TRBJ1-2	ASSIGQGAYPNT
NA	TRBV6-5	TRBJ2-3	ASSYRTSVTDTQY
TRBD1	TRBV28	TRBJ2-2	ASSPGQGTGELF
TRBD1	TRBV5-1	TRBJ1-1	ASSQGVASEAF
TRBD1	TRBV29-1	TRBJ1-1	SVNRGVNTEAF
TRBD1	TRBV12-3/TRBV12-4	TRBJ1-1	ASRQPGGTEAF
NA	TRBV7-2	TRBJ2-1	ASSSLGTRTYNEQF
TRBD1	TRBV4-2	TRBJ1-1	ASSQPMDRANTEAF
TRBD2	TRBV11-2	TRBJ2-7	ASSRNPGTRSHYEQY
NA	TRBV3-1/TRBV3-2	TRBJ1-4	ASSQDGPSGRGLF
NA	TRBV4-1	TRBJ2-2	ASSQDSEGTGELF
NA	TRBV5-5	TRBJ2-1	ASSPRGQTNEQF
NA	TRBV5-1	TRBJ2-7	ASSIPENEQY
TRBD1	TRBV4-3	TRBJ1-1	ASSQDGTGGPMNTEAF
TRBD1	TRBV5-1	TRBJ2-5	ASRESGGQETQY
NA	TRBV11-2	TRBJ1-3	ASWRGSGNTIY
NA	TRBV5-1	TRBJ2-3	ASSLVGRGADTQY
NA	TRBV6-1	TRBJ1-2	ASSEQSNYGYT
NA	TRBV19	TRBJ1-5	ASSPWEGNQPQH
NA	TRBV19	TRBJ1-4	ASSIRTQNEKLF
TRBD2	TRBV11-2	TRBJ2-3	ASSLEKRGAVTDTQY
TRBD2	TRBV12-3/TRBV12-4	TRBJ2-5	ASSFGGEETQY
NA	TRBV18	TRBJ2-7	ASSPRRFGGTASYEQY
NA	TRBV28	TRBJ1-1	ASLGQFTEAF
NA	TRBV6-1	TRBJ1-2	ASSEAGTLVYGYT
TRBD1	TRBV18	TRBJ2-3	ASSLRGPYTDTQY
NA	TRBV25-1	TRBJ2-5	ASSGETLQETQY
TRBD2	TRBV10-1	TRBJ2-1	ASRQAGGSYNEQF
NA	TRBV6-6	TRBJ1-4	ASSLRSQNEKLF
NA	TRBV6-5	TRBJ2-2	ASSYQIGNPGELF
NA	TRBV4-1	TRBJ2-1	ASSQGAASSYNEQF
NA	TRBV6-5	TRBJ1-4	ASSYGYGGNEKLF
NA	TRBV30	TRBJ1-6	AWRASGIFYNSPLH
TRBD1	TRBV24-1	TRBJ2-7	ATSEVVSDRGYEQY
TRBD2	TRBV9	TRBJ2-3	ASSVRASGFTDTQY
NA	TRBV5-1	TRBJ2-3	ASSFGEDTQY
TRBD1	TRBV3-1/TRBV3-2	TRBJ2-3	ASSQPFRTGYTDTQY
TRBD1	TRBV6-2/TRBV6-3	TRBJ1-6	ASSWTGGGSPLH
NA	TRBV29-1	TRBJ1-5	SVARGTSEPQH
TRBD1	TRBV5-1	TRBJ2-5	ASSSYTGTEKETQY
TRBD1	TRBV7-9	TRBJ1-1	ASSPQTGFMTEAF
TRBD1	TRBV7-3	TRBJ2-7	ASSPGQGAEQY
TRBD2	TRBV7-4	TRBJ2-3	ASSLGLAGARYTQY
NA	TRBV5-1	TRBJ1-1	ASSLVGYTEAF
TRBD1	TRBV11-2	TRBJ1-1	ASSLTGDTEAF
NA	TRBV28	TRBJ1-2	ASRTYTGGAEYGYT
TRBD2	TRBV5-1	TRBJ2-1	ASSNPGLADNEQF
TRBD2	TRBV10-3	TRBJ2-2	AISEGLGPLNTGELF
NA	TRBV2	TRBJ1-1	ASSEPVTRLGEAF